This TCR beta chain was retrieved from a study of shared clonotypes between healthy human individuals. Background on the study: Per-donor plates numbered three CD4 naive, three CD4 memory, two CD8 naive and one CD8 memory.

Findings of the study overall: Generation probability values for non-shared clonotypes were lower than those for clonotypes shared by all four donors. Sequencing depth was a factor that was expected to affect clonotype sharing among donors.

Only in-frame clones appear in the TCRdb table, and some are missing; sequencing was by immunoSEQ multiplex PCR. The sample includes 95,000 to 120,000 clones, more than 65% of them seen just once. From germline, CDR1 is SGHRS and CDR2 YFSETQ. The CDR3 consists of 14 residues. Losses at the gene ends were 7 bases for V and 5 bases for J; bases not matched to a gene: 10. To note about this clone: Its antigen is not identified.

V usage is TRBV5-1 and J usage is TRBJ2-7; the match to TRBD1 covers 9 bases. The sequenced sample was memory CD8+ T cells sorted from blood. As for subset: CD45RO+ cells pooled with CCR7-negative TemRA cells. The clonotype originates from a woman between 25 and 40 years old in good health. The CDR3 nucleotides are TGCGCCAGCGGTCGCGGACAGGGGTTCGACGAGCAGTACTTC. Translation: CASGRGQGFDEQYF.